The T cell receptor (beta chain) described here comes from a study of blood T cells in healthy people across ages. Study-level background: The capture of about one barcoded beta molecule per two T cells was achieved by template switching. Study conclusions and caveats: It was found that TCR beta diversity correlated strongly with the percentage of naive T cells.

CDR1 and CDR2 (germline): SQVTM, ANQGSEA. V lost 6 bases, J lost 7 bases, and 8 bases stayed unmatched. The CDR3 length is 14 residues. Using a J-beta primer mix together with a sample-barcoded 5' primer, a second PCR was run for about 6 to 11 cycles. TCRdb re-called the 5' RACE reads through MiXCR, storing one row per CDR3 protein. This sample has 750,000 to 1,000,000 distinct CDR3 sequences, with almost 30% found just once. Each donor had around 10 milliliters of peripheral blood drawn. There are a few counts of this clonotype. Its antigen is still unknown. This same sample was also taken into another study, of T cells of mothers and their children.

This clonotype originated in a woman aged 40 to 50 in good health. Sequencing used blood. The gene calls are TRBV29-1 and TRBJ2-5, with 13 nucleotides matching TRBD2. The CDR3 DNA reads TGCAGCGTGGGGACTAGCGGGGCATCAGGGACCCAGTACTTC. Its translation: CSVGTSGASGTQYF.